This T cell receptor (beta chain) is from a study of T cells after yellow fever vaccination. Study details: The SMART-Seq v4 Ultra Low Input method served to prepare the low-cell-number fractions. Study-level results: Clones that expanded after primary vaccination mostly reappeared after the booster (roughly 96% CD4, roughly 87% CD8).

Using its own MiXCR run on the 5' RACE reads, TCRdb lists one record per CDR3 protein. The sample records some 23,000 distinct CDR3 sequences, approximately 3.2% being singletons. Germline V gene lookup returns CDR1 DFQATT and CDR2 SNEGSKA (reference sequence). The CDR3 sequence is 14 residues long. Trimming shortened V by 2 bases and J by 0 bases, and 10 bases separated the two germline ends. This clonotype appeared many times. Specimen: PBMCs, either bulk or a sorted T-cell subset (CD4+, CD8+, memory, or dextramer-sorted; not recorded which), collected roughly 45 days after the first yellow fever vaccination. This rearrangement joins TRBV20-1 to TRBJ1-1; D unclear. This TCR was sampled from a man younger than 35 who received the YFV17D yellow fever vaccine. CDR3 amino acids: CSARKESMNTEAFF. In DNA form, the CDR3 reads TGCAGTGCTAGAAAGGAGAGTATGAACACTGAAGCTTTCTTT.